The clone carrying this T cell receptor beta chain was detected only a few times. Its specificity is unknown. TCRdb redid the calling of the PCR reads with MiXCR, one entry per CDR3 protein. In the table there are under 800,000 distinct CDR3 sequences, about 25% of which are singletons. These data are taken from a study of molecular identifiers for immune sequencing clone quantification. About the study: Replicate RNA from roughly 20,000 or 100,000 naive CD8 T cells formed five aliquots; four were sequenced. Overall study findings and caveats: Over 99% of effector molecules, yet under 1% of naive-cell molecules, were held by clones above 20 RNA copies.

Germline V CDR1 and CDR2: SGHAT, FQNNGV. V lost 6 bases and J lost 7, with 19 bases in between. This CDR3 has 14 amino acids. Sorting recovered naive CD8 T cells on a CD8+CD4-CCR7+CD45RA+ profile. This receptor was obtained from a human donor in good health. Some libraries in this study had Jurkat cell RNA spiked in. The material sequenced was naive CD8+ T cells from blood, with Jurkat cell RNA spiked in. Described subset: FACS-sorted CD8+CD4-CCR7+CD45RA+ naive T cells. The genes are TRBV11-2 and TRBJ2-7; D unclear. The CDR3 is CASSQQDLGPEQYF. In DNA form, the CDR3 reads TGTGCCAGCAGTCAACAAGACTTAGGGCCGGAGCAGTACTTC.